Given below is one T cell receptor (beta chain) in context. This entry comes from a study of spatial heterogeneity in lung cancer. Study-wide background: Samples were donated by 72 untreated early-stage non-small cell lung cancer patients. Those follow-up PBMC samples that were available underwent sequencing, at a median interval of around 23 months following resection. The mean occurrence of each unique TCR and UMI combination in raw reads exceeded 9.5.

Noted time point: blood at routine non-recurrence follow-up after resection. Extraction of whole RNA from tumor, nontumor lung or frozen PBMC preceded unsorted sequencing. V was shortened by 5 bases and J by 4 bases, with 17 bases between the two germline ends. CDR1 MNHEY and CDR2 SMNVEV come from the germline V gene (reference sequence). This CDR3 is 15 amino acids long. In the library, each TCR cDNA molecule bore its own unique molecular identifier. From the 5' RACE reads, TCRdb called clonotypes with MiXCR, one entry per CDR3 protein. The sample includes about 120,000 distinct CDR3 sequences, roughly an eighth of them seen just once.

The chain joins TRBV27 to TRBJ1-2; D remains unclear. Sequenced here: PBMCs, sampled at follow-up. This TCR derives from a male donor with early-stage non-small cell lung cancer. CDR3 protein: CASSPTPVGGYGYTF. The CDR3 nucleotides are TGTGCCAGCAGTCCTACCCCAGTGGGCGGCTATGGCTACACCTTC.